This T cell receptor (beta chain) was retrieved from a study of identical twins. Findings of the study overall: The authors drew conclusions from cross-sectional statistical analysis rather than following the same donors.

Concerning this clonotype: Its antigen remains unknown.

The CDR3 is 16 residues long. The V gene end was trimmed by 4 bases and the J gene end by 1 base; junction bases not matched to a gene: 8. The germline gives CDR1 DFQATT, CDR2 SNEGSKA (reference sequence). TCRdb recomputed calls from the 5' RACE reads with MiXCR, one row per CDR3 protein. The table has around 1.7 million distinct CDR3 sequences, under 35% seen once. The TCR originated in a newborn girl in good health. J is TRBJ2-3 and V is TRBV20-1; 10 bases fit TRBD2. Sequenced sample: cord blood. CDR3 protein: CSANGASGRGTDTQYF. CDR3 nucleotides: TGCAGTGCTAACGGCGCTAGCGGGAGAGGCACAGATACGCAGTATTTT.